This T cell receptor beta chain was retrieved from a study of T cells after yellow fever vaccination. Looking at the study overall: Low-cell-number fractions underwent preparation using SMART-Seq v4 Ultra Low Input.

The table lists this clonotype with a few counts. What it recognizes is unknown. Germline V gene data show CDR1 as LGHDT and CDR2 as YNNKEL (reference sequence). Between the trimmed V and J ends, which lost 7 bases and 6 bases, there was a span of 12 bases. CDR3 length equals 13 residues. Study-wide points: The booster saw the reappearance of most primary-vaccination clones (roughly 97% CD4, around 88% CD8). Faster peaking, at day 5 versus 15, marked a secondary response that was weaker.

UMIs were added to TCR cDNA along with a universal primer site when it was made by 5'RACE template switching. A single record per CDR3 protein comes from TCRdb applying MiXCR to the 5' RACE reads. In the table there are some 600,000 distinct CDR3 sequences, roughly 12% of which are singletons. This TCR derives from a man aged 25-40 years who received the YFV17D yellow fever vaccine. The sequencing used PBMCs, collected on the day of the yellow fever booster vaccination. V and J are TRBV3-1 and TRBJ2-2, with D possibly being TRBD2 (6 bases). The CDR3 loop is CASTRGYSGELFF. The CDR3 coding sequence is TGTGCCAGCACCCGGGGGTATTCCGGGGAGCTGTTTTTT.